The T cell receptor (beta chain) described here comes from a study of blood T cell repertoires in COVID-19. The CDR3 has 14 amino acids. CDR1 SGHRS and CDR2 YFSETQ come from the germline V gene. V was trimmed by 4 bases and J by 1 base, leaving 8 bases between them. Assay: immunoSEQ multiplex PCR; the TCRdb copy retains only in-frame clones and omits some. This table holds some 250,000 clones, around four fifths found once. The sequence derives from an elderly man with acute or convalescent COVID-19. Sequencing input: peripheral blood. The chain uses TRBV5-1 and TRBJ1-4, with unresolved D. CDR3 region: CASSLEGTNEKLFF. In nucleotides, the CDR3 is TGCGCCAGCAGCCTCGAGGGAACTAATGAAAAACTGTTTTTT.